The 14 T cell receptor beta chains in this list originate from one sample, sequenced in a study of beta chain features in type 1 diabetes. General observations from the study: For Type 1 diabetes patients, all four CD4+ subsets carried TCRB CDR3s that were moderately but significantly shorter.

The sequenced template was cDNA made from the entire isolated RNA. Libraries were prepared by immunoSEQ multiplex PCR; TCRdb keeps only in-frame clonotypes and omits some of them. The table records 300,000 to 350,000 clones, roughly 12% of them present only once. Their antigens are not known. Material for sequencing was naive CD4+ T cells from blood. These receptors came from a woman younger than 30 with type 1 diabetes.

The chain joins TRBV27 to TRBJ1-1, with D perhaps matching TRBD1 (5 bases). This CDR3 is 13 amino acids long. Trimming left V 3 bases short and J 5 bases short, with 10 bases between. Germline values: CDR1 MNHEY, CDR2 SMNVEV (reference sequence). The CDR3 is CASSLGQKTEAFF. CDR3 DNA: TGTGCCAGCAGTTTGGGGCAGAAGACTGAAGCTTTCTTT.

This clone has a handful of counts. The genes are TRBV30 and TRBJ1-2, with 12 bases that match TRBD1. Germline values: CDR1 GTSNPN, CDR2 SVGIG (reference sequence). The length of the CDR3 is 14 residues. Losses at the gene ends were 1 base for V and 6 bases for J; bases not matched to a gene: 3. The CDR3, as DNA: TGTGCCTGGAGTGGGGACAGGGGGCTGGATGGCTACACCTTC. Amino acid sequence: CAWSGDRGLDGYTF.

This clone was seen a handful of times. CDR3 loop: CASSEGGQGIGGYTF. CDR3 DNA sequence: TGTGCCAGCAGTGAAGGGGGACAGGGGATCGGTGGCTACACCTTC. This chain connects TRBV6-1 to TRBJ1-2, with 10 bases that match TRBD1. The V gene end was trimmed by 1 base and the J gene end by 7 bases; junction bases not matched to a gene: 6. The CDR3 runs 15 residues. Looked up from germline, CDR1 is MNHNS and CDR2 is SASEGT.

The chain joins TRBV29-1 to TRBJ2-3; weak D call: TRBD2 (6 bases). The CDR3 has 14 amino acids. From germline, CDR1 is SQVTM and CDR2 ANQGSEA. Trimming removed 3 bases at V and 1 base at J, with 11 bases between. This CDR3 reads CSVEGGLRTDTQYF. CDR3 DNA: TGCAGCGTTGAGGGTGGACTACGCACAGATACGCAGTATTTT.

The chain combines TRBV5-1 with TRBJ2-7; D is ambiguous. Germline CDR1 SGHRS, CDR2 YFSETQ. CDR3 size: 14 residues. Trimming removed 4 bases at V and 0 bases at J, with 11 bases between. CDR3 sequence reads: CASSAALDSYEQYF. CDR3 DNA sequence: TGCGCCAGCAGCGCGGCACTTGACTCCTACGAGCAGTACTTC.

The chain carries TRBV11-3 and TRBJ2-5; D is possibly TRBD2 (6 bases). In germline, CDR1 is SGHNT, CDR2 YENEEA. Deletions cut 1 base from V and 2 bases from J, with 11 bases between. The CDR3 has 15 residues. CDR3 nucleotide sequence: TGTGCCAGCAGCTTAGGCGGGGCGCGGCAAGAGACCCAGTACTTC. Translation: CASSLGGARQETQYF.

This clone was picked up a small number of times. The chain combines TRBV4-3 with TRBJ2-7, with 7 bases lining up with TRBD2. V trimming: 1 base; J trimming: 5 bases; junction bases outside the gene matches: 8. This CDR3 has 15 residues. CDR1 is LGHNA and CDR2 is YSLEER in the germline V gene. The CDR3 reads CASSQVMTSSHEQYV. The DNA of the CDR3 is TGCGCCAGCAGCCAAGTTATGACTAGCTCTCACGAGCAGTACGTC.

This clone was seen a handful of times. The chain is built from TRBV15 and TRBJ1-1; a possible D gene is TRBD1 (6 bases). V was trimmed by 0 bases and J by 11 bases, leaving 16 bases between them. The CDR3 is made up of 14 amino acids. Germline CDR1 LNHNV, CDR2 YYDKDF (reference sequence). The CDR3 protein is CATSRDQTGRQAFF. CDR3 DNA: TGTGCCACCAGCAGAGATCAAACAGGGCGCCAGGCTTTCTTT.

CDR3 bases: TGTGCCAGCAGCTTAGAGTTGGGGACTAGGGGGGATGAGCAGTTCTTC. This codes for CASSLELGTRGDEQFF. V is TRBV7-9 and J is TRBJ2-1, with 8 bases aligning to TRBD2. Losses at the gene ends were 1 base for V and 8 bases for J; bases not matched to a gene: 10. The CDR3 is made up of 16 amino acids. Germline V CDR1 and CDR2: SEHNR, FQNEAQ (reference sequence).

The chain combines TRBV11-2 with TRBJ1-4; 7 bases match TRBD1. The CDR3 totals 15 residues. Germline CDR1 is SGHAT and CDR2 is FQNNGV. Unmatched junction bases numbered 8, after V lost 6 bases and J lost 4 bases. Written as DNA, the CDR3 is TGTGCCAGCAGTCAACAGGGGTCGTTTAATGAAAAACTGTTTTTT. Its protein is CASSQQGSFNEKLFF.

This clone has a handful of counts. J is TRBJ2-5 and V is TRBV11-1, with D uncertain. CDR3 length: 13 residues. Germline V CDR1 and CDR2: SGHAT, FQDESV (reference sequence). The V end lost 3 bases, the J end lost 0 bases, and 5 bases lay between the germline ends. The CDR3 loop is CASSFTHQETQYF. Here the CDR3 DNA reads TGTGCCAGCAGCTTTACTCACCAAGAGACCCAGTACTTC.

The chain has TRBV28 and TRBJ2-1, with TRBD2 identical over 7 bases. The ends lost 2 bases at V and 2 bases at J; junction bases unmatched: 3. This CDR3 is built from 15 residues. The V gene's germline CDR1 is MDHEN and CDR2 SYDVKM. The CDR3 region has the DNA TGTGCCAGCAGTTTAGGCGGGGGAGCCTACAATGAGCAGTTCTTC. It codes for CASSLGGGAYNEQFF.

The chain employs TRBV6-1 and TRBJ1-5, with a possible D match to TRBD1 (6 bases). V gave up 4 bases and J gave up 0 bases, with 16 bases separating them. The CDR3 covers 17 residues. CDR1 and CDR2 from the germline V gene are MNHNS and SASEGT. The CDR3 protein is CASSARTVGYSNQPQHF. The CDR3 coding sequence is TGTGCCAGCAGTGCCCGGACAGTCGGTTATAGCAATCAGCCCCAGCATTTT.

This clone has only a few counts. This specimen includes other DNA sequences encoding the same CDR3. The chain uses TRBV29-1 and TRBJ1-1; perhaps TRBD1 as D (5 bases). This CDR3 region has 13 residues. Looked up from germline, CDR1 is SQVTM and CDR2 is ANQGSEA. V lost 4 bases, J lost 1 base, and 10 bases lay in between. CDR3 DNA: TGCAGCGTTGTAAGGGGCTCGAACACTGAAGCTTTCTTT. This sequence encodes CSVVRGSNTEAFF.